The 23 T cell receptor beta chains in this list originate from one sample, sequenced in a study of blood T cell repertoires in COVID-19. Clones were read by immunoSEQ multiplex PCR, and TCRdb kept only the in-frame ones, dropping some. The data contain about 52,000 clones, roughly 84% of them singletons. Specimen: peripheral blood. Source of these receptors: a human donor with active COVID-19. The donor label of this sample is uncertain.

This clone was observed a single time. CDR3 amino acids: CASSRHRDRVYGYTF. The CDR3 DNA reads TGTGCCAGCAGTCGCCACCGGGACAGGGTCTATGGCTACACCTTC. The rearrangement uses TRBV28 and TRBJ1-2, with 9 bases aligning to TRBD1. V lost 5 bases, J lost 4 bases, and 8 bases stayed unmatched. Per germline, CDR1 MDHEN and CDR2 SYDVKM. The CDR3 runs to 15 residues.

The chain recombines TRBV19 with TRBJ2-7; 10 nucleotides match TRBD1. This CDR3 is built from 15 residues. V lost 5 bases and J lost 5; bases outside the gene matches: 9. Germline-derived CDR1 and CDR2 are LNHDA and SQIVND (reference sequence). The CDR3 here is CASSAPGQGFNEQYF. The CDR3 DNA reads TGTGCCAGTAGTGCCCCGGGACAGGGGTTCAACGAGCAGTACTTC.

The chain combines TRBV11-2 with TRBJ1-3; D gene unclear. This CDR3 has 16 amino acids. V was cut by 8 bases and J by 0 bases, with 17 bases left in between. Germline lookup yields CDR1 SGHAT and CDR2 FQNNGV. The CDR3 DNA is TGTGCCAGCCGGACTATCGGACGGCTCTCTGGAAACACCATATATTTT. This sequence encodes CASRTIGRLSGNTIYF.

The DNA for the CDR3 is TGCGCCAGCAGCTTGGAGCGGACAGGGCTCACTGAAGCTTTCTTT. This sequence encodes CASSLERTGLTEAFF. The rearrangement uses TRBV5-1 and TRBJ1-1; TRBD1 matches 8 bases. After removal of 0 bases from V and 4 bases from J, the junction contained 5 bases not matched to a gene. CDR1 SGHRS and CDR2 YFSETQ come from the germline V gene. This CDR3 is 15 amino acids long.

The chain is built from TRBV27 and TRBJ1-5; D not certain. The CDR3 length is 15 residues. The germline V gene encodes CDR1 MNHEY and CDR2 SMNVEV (reference sequence). V lost 0 bases and J lost 1, with 7 bases in between. CDR3 in amino acids: CASSLSLQSNQPQHF. CDR3 nucleotide sequence: TGTGCCAGCAGTTTATCGCTACAGAGCAATCAGCCCCAGCATTTT.

The chain employs TRBV7-2 and TRBJ1-2; 11 bases agree with TRBD1. V lost 5 bases to trimming and J lost 4 bases; unmatched junction nucleotides: 6. This CDR3 is built from 15 residues. From germline, CDR1 is SGHTA and CDR2 FQGNSA. CDR3 loop: CASSPTGTGGYGYTF. In DNA form, the CDR3 reads TGTGCCAGCAGCCCGACCGGGACAGGGGGCTATGGCTACACCTTC.

V gene TRBV19 combines with J gene TRBJ1-5; no reliable D call. This CDR3 contains 13 residues. With 3 bases removed from V and 2 bases from J, the gap between germline ends came to 5 bases. The germline V gene encodes CDR1 LNHDA and CDR2 SQIVND (reference sequence). CDR3 loop: CASSIRGNQPQHF. In nucleotides, the CDR3 is TGTGCCAGTAGTATTCGCGGCAATCAGCCCCAGCATTTT. The full variable domain, its missing parts supplied by reference TRBV19 and TRBJ1-5, is DGGITQSPKYLFRKEGQNVTLSCEQNLNHDAMYWYRQDPGQGLRLIYYSQIVNDFQKGDIAEGYSVSREKKESFPLTVTSAQKNPTAFYLCASSIRGNQPQHFGDGTRLSIL.

This chain connects TRBV7-3 to TRBJ2-3; 11 bases agree with TRBD1. The CDR3 length is 14 residues. In germline, CDR1 is SGHTA, CDR2 FQGTGA. The V and J ends lost 4 bases and 7 bases, in that order; junction bases with no gene match: 4. The CDR3 DNA reads TGTGCCAGCAGCTCGGGACAGGGGGAATATACGCAGTATTTT. This codes for CASSSGQGEYTQYF.

CDR3 bases: TGTGCCAGCAAGGTGGGAGCGGGCGGCGAGCAGTACTTC. Translating gives CASKVGAGGEQYF. The V gene is TRBV12-3 or TRBV12-4, the J gene TRBJ2-7, with D possibly matching TRBD2 (6 bases). The V gene lost 7 bases and the J gene lost 6 bases, with 16 bases spanning the gap. The CDR3 spans 13 residues.

This clone was seen more than once but under ten times. This sequence joins TRBV24-1 and TRBJ2-2, with D possibly TRBD1 on 5 matching bases. Germline V gives CDR1 KGHDR, CDR2 SFDVKD. Trimming left V 4 bases short and J 3 bases short, with 8 bases between. CDR3 length equals 14 residues. This CDR3 reads CATSDSRDTGELFF. CDR3 nucleotides: TGTGCCACCAGTGACTCCAGGGACACCGGGGAGCTGTTTTTT.

The chain has TRBV10-3 and TRBJ2-7; 8 bases agree with TRBD1. Germline-derived CDR1 and CDR2 are ENHRY and SYGVKD. The CDR3 length is 15 residues. J was trimmed by 2 bases and V by 4 bases; bases with no gene match: 7. CDR3 loop: CAISGGQGTAYEQYF. In DNA form, the CDR3 reads TGTGCCATCAGTGGAGGACAGGGAACGGCCTACGAGCAGTACTTC.

A single count supports this clone. The CDR3 region has the DNA TGTGCCAGCAGTGACAGGATGAACACTGAAGCTTTCTTT. Encoded protein: CASSDRMNTEAFF. The chain joins TRBV25-1 to TRBJ1-1; D unresolved. The CDR3 loop spans 13 amino acids. CDR1 and CDR2 from the germline V gene are MGHDK and SYGVNS. The ends were cut back, 3 bases at V and 0 bases at J, with 5 bases in the middle.

The chain has TRBV7-2 and TRBJ2-1; no clear D. Trimming removed 0 bases from V and 6 bases from J, with 12 bases in between. The CDR3 is 15 residues long. Germline CDR1 SGHTA, CDR2 FQGNSA. The CDR3 loop reads CASSLASGFANEQFF. The CDR3 coding sequence is TGTGCCAGCAGCTTAGCGTCCGGGTTCGCCAATGAGCAGTTCTTC.

The V call is TRBV5-6, the J call TRBJ2-7, with D uncertain. Germline-derived CDR1 and CDR2 are SGHDT and YYEEEE. Trimming took 0 bases from V and 2 from J, leaving 6 bases between them. The CDR3 sequence is 13 residues long. CDR3 region: CASSLDLTYEQYF. The CDR3, as DNA: TGTGCCAGCAGCTTGGACTTAACCTACGAGCAGTACTTC.

The gene calls are TRBV7-9 and TRBJ2-1; TRBD2 aligns across 7 bases. V lost 6 bases, J lost 0 bases, and 2 bases stayed unmatched. The CDR3 spans 14 residues. Looked up from germline, CDR1 is SEHNR and CDR2 is FQNEAQ (reference sequence). CDR3 nucleotides: TGTGCCAGCAGGTCGGGGGGCTCCTACAATGAGCAGTTCTTC. Its protein product is CASRSGGSYNEQFF.

V gene TRBV7-2 combines with J gene TRBJ1-6; 7 nucleotides line up with TRBD1. Germline V gives CDR1 SGHTA, CDR2 FQGNSA. The trim removed 1 base at V and 2 bases at J, leaving 5 bases unmatched. The CDR3 loop spans 17 amino acids. In DNA, the CDR3 is TGTGCCAGCAGCTTAGTGGGTACAGGGGCCTATAATTCACCCCTCCACTTT. Its protein is CASSLVGTGAYNSPLHF.

The chain links TRBV4-3 to TRBJ1-2, with D perhaps matching TRBD1 (5 bases). The germline V gene has CDR1 LGHNA and CDR2 YSLEER. Trimming took 0 bases from V and 4 from J, leaving 12 bases between them. CDR3 size: 15 residues. This CDR3 is CASSQDRASFYGYTF. The CDR3 coding sequence is TGCGCCAGCAGCCAAGACAGGGCCTCTTTCTATGGCTACACCTTC.

The rearrangement uses TRBV6-5 and TRBJ1-3; D is ambiguous. The CDR3 is 14 amino acids. CDR1 is MNHEY, CDR2 SVGAGI, per germline. V was shortened by 2 bases and J by 11 bases, with 16 bases between the two germline ends. CDR3 amino acids: CASSYASPLAPIYF. Written as DNA, the CDR3 is TGTGCCAGCAGTTACGCCTCCCCCTTGGCCCCCATATATTTT.

This clone appeared a single time. The rearrangement links TRBV4-2 to TRBJ2-7; 7 bases line up with TRBD1. The CDR3 length is 15 residues. From germline, CDR1 is LGHNA and CDR2 YNFKEQ. V dropped 0 bases and J dropped 2; count of bases not matched to a gene: 4. As DNA, the CDR3 is TGTGCCAGCAGCCAAGATGAGAGGGGGCCCTACGAGCAGTACTTC. Protein sequence: CASSQDERGPYEQYF.

This chain uses TRBV5-8 with TRBJ1-5, with 7 positions matching TRBD1. V shed 5 bases and J 4 bases; nucleotides not matched to a gene: 18. Germline V gene lookup returns CDR1 SGHTS and CDR2 YDEGEE. This CDR3 comprises 18 residues. CDR3 sequence reads: CASRPPFSTGLRNQPQHF. Written as DNA, the CDR3 is TGTGCCAGCAGGCCACCATTTTCGACAGGGTTGCGGAATCAGCCCCAGCATTTT.

The V and J genes are TRBV2 and TRBJ1-3; 8 nucleotides align to TRBD1. The CDR3 is 17 residues long. From germline, CDR1 is SNHLY and CDR2 FYNNEI. V dropped 9 bases and J dropped 4; count of bases not matched to a gene: 17. The DNA for the CDR3 is TGTGCCAGTCTGAGACAGGGGCCTCTCTCTGGGGGAAACACCATATATTTT. This codes for CASLRQGPLSGGNTIYF.

This rearrangement joins TRBV28 to TRBJ1-5, with 11 bases identical to TRBD1. Germline lookup yields CDR1 MDHEN and CDR2 SYDVKM. The CDR3 loop spans 14 amino acids. Germline trimming cut 6 bases from V and 3 bases from J; bases unmatched to any gene: 1. The CDR3 DNA is TGTGCCAGCAGGGGACAGGGGGTCAATCAGCCCCAGCATTTT. This codes for CASRGQGVNQPQHF.

This rearrangement joins TRBV7-2 to TRBJ1-2, with no clear D. The CDR3 is 13 amino acids. Germline V lookup: CDR1 SGHTA, CDR2 FQGNSA. Trimming removed 7 bases from V and 1 base from J, with 10 bases in between. For the CDR3, the DNA is TGTGCCAGCACTTCTGGCTTTAACTATGGCTACACCTTC. Translated: CASTSGFNYGYTF.